Each of the 3 T cell receptor beta chains below was sequenced from the same sample in a study of T cells in Graves' hyperthyroidism and ophthalmopathy. TCR beta CDR3 sequences were amplified from RNA transcripts. Researchers ran a first-round RT-PCR on the TCR CDR3 using the HTBI primer set. MiXCR was run by TCRdb on the multiplex PCR reads, yielding one entry per CDR3 protein. Here the sample spans around 300,000 distinct CDR3 sequences, roughly an eighth being singletons. The sequenced material came from blood. These receptors were collected from a woman aged 35 to 49 with Graves' hyperthyroidism.

This clonotype was observed once. The chain links TRBV6-2 or TRBV6-3 to TRBJ2-1; 8 bases line up with TRBD2. Unmatched junction bases numbered 6, after V lost 5 bases and J lost 6 bases. Germline assignment: CDR1 MNHEY and CDR2 SVGEGT. This CDR3 region has 14 residues. The CDR3 DNA sequence: TGTGCCAGCAGTGCTGCGGGAGGCAGCAATGAGCAGTTCTTC. It yields the protein CASSAAGGSNEQFF.

This clonotype was observed a handful of times. The V and J genes are TRBV5-4 and TRBJ2-3; 8 nucleotides match TRBD2. J lost 4 bases, V lost 7 bases, and 11 bases had no gene match. Looked up from germline, CDR1 is SGHNT and CDR2 is YYREEE (reference sequence). The CDR3 runs to 15 residues. The CDR3 coding sequence is TGTGCCAGCCGGGAAGCTAGCGGGTTGGCAGATACGCAGTATTTT. Its translation is CASREASGLADTQYF.

Turning to this clonotype: Possible read error: a much larger clone is one base away. The chain carries TRBV6-5 and TRBJ2-5; D gene uncertain. CDR1 is MNHEY and CDR2 is SVGAGI in the germline V gene. V gave up 4 bases and J gave up 2 bases, with 8 bases separating them. The length of the CDR3 is 13 residues. The CDR3 spells CASSCGMQETQYF. The CDR3 bases are TGTGCCAGCAGTTGTGGAATGCAAGAGACCCAGTACTTC.